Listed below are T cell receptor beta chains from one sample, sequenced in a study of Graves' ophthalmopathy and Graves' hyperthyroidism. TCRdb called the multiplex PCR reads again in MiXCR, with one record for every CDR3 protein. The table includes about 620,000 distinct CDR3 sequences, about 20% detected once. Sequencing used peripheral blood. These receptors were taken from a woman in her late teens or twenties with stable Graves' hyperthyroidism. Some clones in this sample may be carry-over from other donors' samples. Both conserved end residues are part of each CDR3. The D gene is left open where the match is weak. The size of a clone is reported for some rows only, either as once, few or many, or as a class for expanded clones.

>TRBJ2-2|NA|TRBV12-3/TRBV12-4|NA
CASTWEVGNTGELFF
TGTGCCAGCACCTGGGAGGTAGGGAACACTGGGGAGCTGTTTTTT
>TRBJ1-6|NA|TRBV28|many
CASSPGTHYNSPLHF
TGTGCCAGCAGTCCCGGGACACACTATAATTCACCCCTCCACTTT
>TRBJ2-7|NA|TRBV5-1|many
CASSLSGDLGEQYF
TGCGCCAGCAGCTTGTCCGGCGACCTGGGCGAGCAGTACTTC
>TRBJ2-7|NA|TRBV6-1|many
CASRSDRTGEQYF
TGTGCCAGCAGATCCGATCGGACGGGCGAGCAGTACTTC
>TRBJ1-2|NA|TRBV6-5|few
CASSYERAPRNYGYTF
TGTGCCAGCAGTTACGAAAGGGCACCACGTAACTATGGCTACACCTTC
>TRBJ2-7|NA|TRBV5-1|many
CASSLAGQGYNEQYF
TGCGCCAGCAGCTTGGCCGGTCAGGGCTACAACGAGCAGTACTTC
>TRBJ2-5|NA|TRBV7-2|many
CASTLTGGFGETQYF
TGTGCCAGCACCTTGACCGGGGGTTTCGGAGAGACCCAGTACTTC
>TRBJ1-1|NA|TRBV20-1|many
CSALEGIGIRNTEAFF
TGCAGTGCCCTGGAGGGAATCGGCATTCGGAACACTGAAGCTTTCTTT
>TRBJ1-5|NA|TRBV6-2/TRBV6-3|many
CASSYSRPIREVDNQPQHF
TGTGCCAGCAGTTACTCGAGGCCTATCCGGGAAGTTGACAATCAGCCCCAGCATTTT
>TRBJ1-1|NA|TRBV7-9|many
CASSWEGVGTEAFF
TGTGCCAGCAGTTGGGAAGGGGTCGGCACTGAAGCTTTCTTT
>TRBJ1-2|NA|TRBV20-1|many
CSASSGEYGYTF
TGCAGTGCTAGTTCAGGGGAGTATGGCTACACCTTC
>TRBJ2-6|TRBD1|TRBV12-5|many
CASGLDTGGAGANVLTF
TGTGCTAGTGGTTTGGACACAGGGGGCGCCGGGGCCAACGTCCTGACTTTC
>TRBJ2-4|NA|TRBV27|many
CASKGRLAKNIQYF
TGTGCCAGCAAGGGCAGACTAGCCAAAAACATTCAGTACTTC
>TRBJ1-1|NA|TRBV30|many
CAWDRRGVTEAFF
TGTGCCTGGGACCGGAGGGGGGTCACTGAAGCTTTCTTT
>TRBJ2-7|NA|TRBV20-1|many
CSARETAEQYF
TGCAGTGCTAGAGAAACAGCCGAGCAGTACTTC
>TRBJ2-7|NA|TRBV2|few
CASTLTLTLAYEQYF
TGTGCCAGCACCCTGACCTTGACTTTAGCCTACGAGCAGTACTTC
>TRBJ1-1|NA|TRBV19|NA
CASSIHFQIQPEAFF
TGTGCCAGTAGTATTCATTTTCAGATTCAGCCAGAAGCTTTCTTT
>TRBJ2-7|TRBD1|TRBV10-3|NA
CAISPQDRVYEQYF
TGTGCCATCAGTCCCCAGGACAGGGTCTACGAGCAGTACTTC
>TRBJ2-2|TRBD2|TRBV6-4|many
CASSPLSADSGVNTGELFF
TGTGCCAGCAGTCCTTTGTCAGCGGATAGCGGGGTAAACACCGGGGAGCTGTTTTTT
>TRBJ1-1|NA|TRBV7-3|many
CASSFGVRTEAFF
TGTGCCAGCAGCTTCGGAGTTAGAACTGAAGCTTTCTTT
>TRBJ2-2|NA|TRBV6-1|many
CASSEQGTGELFF
TGTGCCAGCAGTGAACAGGGGACCGGGGAGCTGTTTTTT